This T cell receptor (beta chain) is drawn from a study of human T cells and chemical hapten exposure. Study details: Read at 6 days, the patch tests placed 0.01% DPC on the upper back. The study's findings and limits: It was expanded TCRs that formed significantly more large CDR3 similarity clusters than controls did.

This clonotype was recorded a few times. Its antigen is undetermined. TCRdb itself ran the RACE reads through MiXCR, one entry per CDR3 protein. The repertoire holds approximately 350,000 distinct CDR3 sequences, over 6% seen once, with more than 5.5% in the top ten. The time point was: patch test 2, 6 weeks after DPC sensitization. Described treatment: therapeutic diphenylcyclopropenone sensitization with weekly scalp DPC. Looked up from germline, CDR1 is KGHDR and CDR2 is SFDVKD. V lost 7 bases, J lost 5 bases, and 8 bases lay in between. There are 13 residues in the CDR3. The TCR sequence derives from a woman aged 18-30 years with alopecia areata. Some clones in this sample may be carry-over from other donors' samples. The sequencing used whole blood, collected in connection with sensitization to the hapten diphenylcyclopropenone (DPC). The J gene is TRBJ1-6, the V gene TRBV24-1; maybe TRBD1 (5 bases). The CDR3 loop reads CATRDTDNSPLHF. CDR3 bases: TGTGCCACCAGGGACACCGATAATTCACCCCTCCACTTT.